The 3 T cell receptor beta chains given below trace back to one sample, sequenced in a study of T-cell memory formation after mild COVID-19. TCRdb fed the 5' RACE reads into MiXCR, producing one record per CDR3 protein. Here the sample spans 250,000 to 300,000 distinct CDR3 sequences, 15% to 20% being singletons. Sequencing input: PBMCs or a T cell subset sorted from them (not recorded which). The receptor source for this set is a young man who had mild COVID-19 (a few samples of this study predate the infection). Cell type and time point are not known.

This chain uses TRBV12-5 with TRBJ2-7, with TRBD1 matching 10 bases. Germline V gene data show CDR1 as LGHNT and CDR2 as FRNRAP. V dropped 4 bases and J dropped 4; count of bases not matched to a gene: 4. The CDR3 runs 14 residues. CDR3 sequence reads: CASGSGQGMYEQYF. CDR3 sequence (DNA): TGTGCTAGTGGTTCGGGACAGGGGATGTACGAGCAGTACTTC. Full variable domain (rest looked up from reference TRBV12-5 and TRBJ2-7): DARVTQTPRHKVTEMGQEVTMRCQPILGHNTVFWYRQTMMQGLELLAYFRNRAPLDDSGMPKDRFSAEMPDATLATLKIQPSEPRDSAVYFCASGSGQGMYEQYFGPGTRLTVT.

The V call is TRBV6-4, the J call TRBJ2-7; tentatively, D is TRBD1 (6 bases). Trimming cost V 6 bases and J 3 bases, with 21 bases left between them. CDR1 is MRHNA and CDR2 is SNTAGT in the germline V gene. The CDR3 consists of 16 residues. CDR3 nucleotides: TGTGCCAGCAGGACCCTCCCGACAGGAACCAACTACGAGCAGTACTTC. This codes for CASRTLPTGTNYEQYF.

This clonotype was detected a few times. The chain is built from TRBV7-2 and TRBJ1-5, with 10 bases aligning to TRBD1. V dropped 5 bases and J dropped 7; count of bases not matched to a gene: 5. The CDR3 has 14 amino acids. Per germline, CDR1 SGHTA and CDR2 FQGNSA. CDR3 bases: TGTGCCAGCAGCCCCCGGACAGGGGGGCAGCCCCAGCATTTT. Amino acid sequence: CASSPRTGGQPQHF.